The present T cell receptor beta chain was sequenced within a study of early stage breast cancer tumors. Looking at the study overall: About 70% of the 16 invasive tumors were ER+, PR+ and HER2-. Under 10 ER+/PR+/HER2- tumors were invasive ductal; four were invasive lobular. Whole-study findings and limits: Most shared enriched TCRB sequences were commonly generated ones. In about 90% of the 16 patients, blood comparison separated tumor from normal breast.

V was pared by 2 bases and J by 0 bases, with 1 base of the junction left unmatched. The CDR3 is 15 residues long. Per the germline V gene, CDR1 is MNHEY and CDR2 is SVGAGI. Sequenced by immunoSEQ multiplex PCR; TCRdb stores in-frame clones only, minus some. Of about 53,000 clones listed, around nine tenths are singletons. With regard to this clone: Its antigen is currently unknown.

The TCR sequence derives from a person aged 70 to 80 with breast cancer. The chain combines TRBV6-5 with TRBJ2-1; 7 bases agree with TRBD2. Sequenced input: blood. The CDR3 reads CASSYGRASYNEQFF. In DNA, the CDR3 is TGTGCCAGCAGTTACGGGAGGGCCTCCTACAATGAGCAGTTCTTC.